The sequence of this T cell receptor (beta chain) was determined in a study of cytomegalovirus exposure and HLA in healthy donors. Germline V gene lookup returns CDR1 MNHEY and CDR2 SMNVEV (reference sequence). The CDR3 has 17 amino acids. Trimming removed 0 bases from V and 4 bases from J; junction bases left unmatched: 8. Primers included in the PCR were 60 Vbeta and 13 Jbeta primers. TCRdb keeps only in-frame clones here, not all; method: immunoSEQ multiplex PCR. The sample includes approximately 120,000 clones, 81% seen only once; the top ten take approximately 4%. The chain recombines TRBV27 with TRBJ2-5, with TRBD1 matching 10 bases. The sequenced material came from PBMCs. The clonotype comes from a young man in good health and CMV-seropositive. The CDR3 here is CASSLSIDRGLGETQYF. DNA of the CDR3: TGTGCCAGCAGTTTATCGATTGACAGGGGGCTGGGAGAGACCCAGTACTTC.